These 31 T cell receptor beta chains were all obtained from the same sample, sequenced in a study of identical twins. MiXCR, applied by TCRdb to the 5' RACE reads, yields one record per CDR3 protein. The data hold around 670,000 distinct CDR3 sequences, with approximately 6% observed a single time. Sequencing input: naive T cells sorted from blood. These receptors were taken from a man aged 18 to 35 in good health.

Ten or more counts support this clonotype. The chain is built from TRBV5-1 and TRBJ2-2; D is unclear. The CDR3 runs 13 residues. V lost 5 bases and J 0 bases, leaving 5 bases between the germline ends. Germline CDR1 reads SGHRS; CDR2 reads YFSETQ. The CDR3 region is CASRIANTGELFF. CDR3 in DNA: TGCGCCAGCAGGATAGCGAACACCGGGGAGCTGTTTTTT. Full variable domain (rest looked up from reference TRBV5-1 and TRBJ2-2): KAGVTQTPRYLIKTRGQQVTLSCSPISGHRSVSWYQQTPGQGLQFLFEYFSETQRNKGNFPGRFSGRQFSNSRSEMNVSTLELGDSALYLCASRIANTGELFFGEGSRLTVL.

CDR3: CSARPGPGNQPQHF. The CDR3 DNA follows: TGCAGCGCTCGCCCGGGGCCGGGCAATCAGCCCCAGCATTTT. The rearrangement links TRBV29-1 to TRBJ1-5; weak D call: TRBD1 (5 bases). The CDR3 spans 14 residues. The germline V gene encodes CDR1 SQVTM and CDR2 ANQGSEA. The V and J ends lost 7 bases and 2 bases respectively, with 15 bases between them.

This clonotype has ten or more counts. The chain joins TRBV20-1 to TRBJ2-4; D gene unclear. The CDR3 spans 13 residues. V gave up 2 bases and J gave up 6 bases, with 11 bases separating them. Looked up from germline, CDR1 is DFQATT and CDR2 is SNEGSKA (reference sequence). CDR3 nucleotide sequence: TGCAGTGCTAGACAGGTTTATAGAAACATTCAGTACTTC. This translates into CSARQVYRNIQYF.

The sample holds many counts of this clonotype. V usage is TRBV7-2 and J usage is TRBJ2-7; D uncertain. The CDR3 sequence is 13 residues long. The V gene lost 7 bases and the J gene lost 3 bases, with 13 bases spanning the gap. Germline loops: CDR1 SGHTA, CDR2 FQGNSA. CDR3 region: CASTSYGIYEQYF. The CDR3 bases are TGTGCCAGCACCAGTTATGGGATCTACGAGCAGTACTTC.

This clonotype was found many times. The chain combines TRBV15 with TRBJ1-1; D uncertain. The V gene lost 5 bases and the J gene lost 5 bases, with 15 bases spanning the gap. The CDR3 consists of 14 residues. In germline, CDR1 is LNHNV, CDR2 YYDKDF (reference sequence). This CDR3 is CATSGQGIGTEAFF. The CDR3 DNA follows: TGTGCCACCAGCGGCCAAGGCATAGGGACTGAAGCTTTCTTT.

This clonotype was detected only a few times. The chain carries TRBV12-3 or TRBV12-4 and TRBJ1-3, with a weak D call TRBD1 (6 bases). The CDR3 has 15 amino acids. V dropped 5 bases and J dropped 0 bases, with 11 bases sitting between them. CDR3 amino acids: CASSGQLFSGNTIYF. The DNA for the CDR3 is TGTGCCAGCAGTGGACAGCTGTTCTCTGGAAACACCATATATTTT.

This clonotype was detected ten times or more. The V and J genes are TRBV29-1 and TRBJ1-2; 9 bases are shared with TRBD1. The CDR3 length is 13 residues. Germline CDR1 SQVTM, CDR2 ANQGSEA. V lost 4 bases to trimming and J lost 4 bases; unmatched junction nucleotides: 4. In nucleotides, the CDR3 is TGCAGCGTTGGCACAGGGGGCGGCTATGGCTACACCTTC. Amino acids: CSVGTGGGYGYTF.

This clonotype occurred many times. The rearrangement links TRBV12-3 or TRBV12-4 to TRBJ1-5; D remains unclear. The V end lost 3 bases, the J end lost 6 bases, and 12 bases lay between the germline ends. The CDR3 consists of 14 residues. Here the CDR3 reads CASSFEGRVQPQHF. CDR3 in DNA: TGTGCCAGCAGTTTCGAGGGTAGGGTTCAGCCCCAGCATTTT.

This clonotype was counted a few times. This chain connects TRBV6-1 to TRBJ2-5; D gene unclear. Germline loops: CDR1 MNHNS, CDR2 SASEGT. CDR3 length equals 13 residues. Trimming removed 6 bases from V and 5 bases from J, with 13 bases in between. CDR3 DNA: TGTGCCAGCAGACCCCGGAGTCCGGAGACCCAGTACTTC. Residues: CASRPRSPETQYF.

This sequence joins TRBV20-1 and TRBJ2-5; 8 bases are a match to TRBD2. Germline lookup yields CDR1 DFQATT and CDR2 SNEGSKA (reference sequence). The CDR3 is 11 amino acids. CDR3 residues: CSTDPGTRVYF. Written as DNA, the CDR3 is TGCAGCACCGACCCAGGGACTAGAGTCTACTTC.

This clonotype was seen a few times. The chain is built from TRBV20-1 and TRBJ1-1, with D perhaps TRBD1 (5 bases). This CDR3 contains 13 residues. Trimming took off 5 bases at V and 0 bases at J, with 10 bases between the two ends. Germline CDR1 DFQATT, CDR2 SNEGSKA (reference sequence). CDR3 coding DNA: TGCAGTGCTGGACCGACAGTGAACACTGAAGCTTTCTTT. It encodes CSAGPTVNTEAFF.

In this sample, this clonotype turned up a few times. CDR3 in DNA: TGCGCCAGCAGCCAGAGTCTAGGCCTGAGCTCCTACAATGAGCAGTTCTTC. Encoded protein: CASSQSLGLSSYNEQFF. The chain couples TRBV4-3 to TRBJ2-1; D gene unclear. This CDR3 region has 17 residues. Germline loops: CDR1 LGHNA, CDR2 YSLEER. The V end lost 3 bases, the J end lost 0 bases, and 15 bases lay between the germline ends.

This clonotype has ten or more counts. The CDR3 here is CAISDRWGDEKLFF. Written as DNA, the CDR3 is TGTGCCATCAGTGATCGATGGGGGGATGAAAAACTGTTTTTT. The rearrangement links TRBV10-3 to TRBJ1-4; TRBD1 is a possible D gene (5 bases). The CDR3 has 14 amino acids. Trimming removed 3 bases at V and 6 bases at J, with 11 bases between. Germline V CDR1 and CDR2: ENHRY, SYGVKD.

The table lists this clonotype with many counts. This chain uses TRBV29-1 with TRBJ1-1; TRBD1 matches 11 bases. CDR3 length equals 14 residues. Looked up from germline, CDR1 is SQVTM and CDR2 is ANQGSEA. After removal of 6 bases from V and 1 base from J, the junction contained 4 bases not matched to a gene. This CDR3 reads CSVGGTGGNTEAFF. The DNA for the CDR3 is TGCAGCGTGGGCGGGACAGGGGGGAACACTGAAGCTTTCTTT.

V is TRBV12-3 or TRBV12-4 and J is TRBJ2-5; 9 bases fit TRBD1. This CDR3 is built from 14 residues. With V trimmed by 6 bases and J by 4 bases, 6 bases remained unmatched. In DNA, the CDR3 is TGTGCCAGCAGAGGGGGACAGGGACGAGAGACCCAGTACTTC. Translated, it gives CASRGGQGRETQYF.

In this sample, this clonotype turned up a few times. The V gene is TRBV7-6, the J gene TRBJ2-7; TRBD2 matches at 10 bases. Germline-derived CDR1 and CDR2 are SGHVS and FNYEAQ. V lost 6 bases and J lost 4; bases outside the gene matches: 9. This CDR3 has 15 residues. DNA of the CDR3: TGTGCCAGCAGTTGGCTAGCGGGAGAGGGGTACGAGCAGTACGTC. It codes for CASSWLAGEGYEQYV.

In its sample, this clonotype was seen a few times. V and J are TRBV20-1 and TRBJ2-2, with 10 bases aligning to TRBD2. Per the germline V gene, CDR1 is DFQATT and CDR2 is SNEGSKA (reference sequence). CDR3 length: 15 residues. Trimming took 1 base from V and 2 from J; bases not matched to a gene: 1. The CDR3 nucleotides read TGCAGTGCTAGAGGGACTAGCGGTAACACCGGGGAGCTGTTTTTT. This sequence encodes CSARGTSGNTGELFF.

This clonotype was counted a few times. The rearrangement links TRBV3-1 to TRBJ2-1; no clear D. CDR1 is LGHDT, CDR2 YNNKEL, per germline (reference sequence). The CDR3 covers 16 residues. Trimming shortened V by 1 base and J by 0 bases, and 10 bases separated the two germline ends. The CDR3 is CASSQVWSSSYNEQFF. The CDR3 DNA is TGTGCCAGCAGCCAAGTTTGGAGCAGCTCCTACAATGAGCAGTTCTTC.

This clonotype was picked up a small number of times. The rearrangement joins TRBV18 to TRBJ1-5, with D uncertain. V was trimmed by 0 bases and J by 5 bases, leaving 5 bases between them. Looked up from germline, CDR1 is KGHSH and CDR2 is LQKENI. The length of the CDR3 is 13 residues. The CDR3 DNA is TGTGCCAGCTCACCACCGGGTGATCAGCCCCAGCATTTT. Translation: CASSPPGDQPQHF.

This clonotype was observed a handful of times. The rearrangement links TRBV12-3 or TRBV12-4 to TRBJ2-2; 7 bases are shared with TRBD2. The length of the CDR3 is 14 residues. V trimming: 5 bases; J trimming: 7 bases; junction bases outside the gene matches: 7. CDR3 in DNA: TGTGCCAGCAGTCTAGGACTAGTTGTCGGGGAGCTGTTTTTT. This codes for CASSLGLVVGELFF.

On this clonotype: At one end, the junction sequence differs from germline, possibly due to a read error. The chain joins TRBV6-4 to TRBJ1-4; D is perhaps TRBD1 (6 bases). This CDR3 region has 16 residues. The germline V gene encodes CDR1 MRHNA and CDR2 SNTAGT. The DNA for the CDR3 is TGTGCCAGCATGACCGCCACGACAGGAGAGAGTGAAAAACTGTCTTTT. Its translation is CASMTATTGESEKLSF.

This clonotype was picked up many times. This chain connects TRBV20-1 to TRBJ2-7, with TRBD2 as a possible D gene (7 bases). Trimming removed 6 bases at V and 5 bases at J, with 26 bases between. Germline V gene sequence: CDR1 DFQATT, CDR2 SNEGSKA (reference sequence). The CDR3 loop spans 16 amino acids. CDR3 loop: CSATYQRGRGGDEQYF. CDR3 DNA sequence: TGCAGTGCCACGTACCAGCGCGGGAGAGGGGGGGACGAGCAGTACTTC.

This clonotype showed up just a few times. The chain is built from TRBV10-3 and TRBJ2-1; D is unclear. Germline V gene lookup returns CDR1 ENHRY and CDR2 SYGVKD. Trimming took off 4 bases at V and 6 bases at J, with 10 bases between the two ends. The CDR3 contains 13 residues. The CDR3 coding sequence is TGTGCCATCAGTGTGACTGAAACCAATGAGCAGTTCTTC. It codes for CAISVTETNEQFF.

This clonotype has ten or more counts. The gene calls are TRBV15 and TRBJ2-3; D is unclear. Looked up from germline, CDR1 is LNHNV and CDR2 is YYDKDF (reference sequence). There are 13 residues in the CDR3. Trimming cost V 0 bases and J 4 bases, with 5 bases left between them. The CDR3 coding sequence is TGTGCCACCAGCAGAGATAGACCAGATACGCAGTATTTT. Translated: CATSRDRPDTQYF.

This chain links TRBV7-6 with TRBJ2-1; 8 bases agree with TRBD1. The CDR3 extends over 15 amino acids. Germline lookup yields CDR1 SGHVS and CDR2 FNYEAQ. V was pared by 1 base and J by 8 bases, with 7 bases of the junction left unmatched. CDR3 residues: CASSLEDRVHHEQFF. The CDR3 DNA follows: TGTGCCAGCAGCTTAGAGGACAGGGTTCACCATGAGCAGTTCTTC.

This clonotype was observed a few times. J is TRBJ2-1 and V is TRBV9; 11 nucleotides line up with TRBD2. CDR3 size: 20 residues. Germline V gives CDR1 SGDLS, CDR2 YYNGEE. Trimming removed 0 bases from V and 0 bases from J; junction bases left unmatched: 11. In DNA, the CDR3 is TGTGCCAGCAGCGTAGCCTTAGCGGGAGGGGTGGTGGGCTCCTACAATGAGCAGTTCTTC. Its protein is CASSVALAGGVVGSYNEQFF.

This clonotype has just a few counts. This chain links TRBV14 with TRBJ1-5; D gene uncertain. This CDR3 spans 15 amino acids. V was clipped by 1 base and J by 2 bases, with 9 bases between them. Germline CDR1 and CDR2: SGHDN and FVKESK. Here the CDR3 DNA reads TGTGCCAGCAGCCAAGGAGGAAGCGGCAATCAGCCCCAGCATTTT. It is translated as CASSQGGSGNQPQHF.

This clonotype occurred once. The chain is built from TRBV7-6 and TRBJ2-7; 8 nucleotides agree with TRBD2. The V and J ends lost 5 bases and 3 bases, in that order; junction bases with no gene match: 9. The CDR3 runs 15 residues. The V gene's germline CDR1 is SGHVS and CDR2 FNYEAQ. The CDR3 is CASSPGPGLVYEQYV. CDR3 coding DNA: TGTGCCAGCAGCCCGGGGCCGGGACTAGTCTACGAGCAGTACGTC.

This clonotype was observed many times. The gene calls are TRBV6-1 and TRBJ1-5, with D possibly being TRBD1 (6 bases). Trimming pared 6 bases from V and 0 bases from J, leaving 12 bases between. The germline V gene has CDR1 MNHNS and CDR2 SASEGT. The length of the CDR3 is 15 residues. The CDR3 reads CASSQDRNSNQPQHF. CDR3 sequence (DNA): TGTGCCAGCAGCCAGGACAGAAATAGCAATCAGCCCCAGCATTTT.

This clonotype was seen repeatedly, ten times or more. The CDR3 DNA reads TGCAGCGTTCAGGGGAACACCGGGGAGCTGTTTTTT. This codes for CSVQGNTGELFF. The chain combines TRBV29-1 with TRBJ2-2; D might be TRBD1 (5 bases). This CDR3 has 12 residues. Trimming cost V 5 bases and J 1 base, with 5 bases left between them. Looked up from germline, CDR1 is SQVTM and CDR2 is ANQGSEA.

This chain uses TRBV30 with TRBJ2-4; 13 nucleotides align to TRBD2. Germline values: CDR1 GTSNPN, CDR2 SVGIG (reference sequence). J was trimmed by 0 bases and V by 4 bases; bases with no gene match: 6. This CDR3 comprises 17 residues. CDR3 in DNA: TGTGCCTGGATTGGACTAGCGGGAGCGGGAGCCAAAAACATTCAGTACTTC. Its translation: CAWIGLAGAGAKNIQYF.